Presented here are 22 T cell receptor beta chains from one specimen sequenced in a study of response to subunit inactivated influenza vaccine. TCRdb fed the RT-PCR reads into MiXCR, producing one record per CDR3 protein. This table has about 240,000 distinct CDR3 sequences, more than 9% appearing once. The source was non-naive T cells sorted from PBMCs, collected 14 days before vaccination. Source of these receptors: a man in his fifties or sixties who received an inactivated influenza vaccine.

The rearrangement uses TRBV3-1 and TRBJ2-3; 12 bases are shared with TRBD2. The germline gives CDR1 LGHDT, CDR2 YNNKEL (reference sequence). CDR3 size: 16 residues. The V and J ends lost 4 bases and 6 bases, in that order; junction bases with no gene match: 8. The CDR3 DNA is TGTGCCAGCAGCCTATCTAGCGGGGGGGCCTCGGATACGCAGTATTTT. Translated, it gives CASSLSSGGASDTQYF.

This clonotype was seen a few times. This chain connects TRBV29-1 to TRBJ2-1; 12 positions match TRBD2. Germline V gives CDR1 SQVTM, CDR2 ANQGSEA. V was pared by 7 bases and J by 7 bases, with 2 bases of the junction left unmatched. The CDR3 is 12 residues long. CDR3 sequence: CSELAGGNEQFF. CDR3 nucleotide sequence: TGCAGCGAACTAGCGGGAGGAAATGAGCAGTTCTTC.

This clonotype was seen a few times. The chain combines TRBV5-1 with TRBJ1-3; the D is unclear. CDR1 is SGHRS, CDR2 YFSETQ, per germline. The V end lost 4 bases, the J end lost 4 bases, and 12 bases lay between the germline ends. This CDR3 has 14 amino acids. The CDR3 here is CASSAGPVGNTIYF. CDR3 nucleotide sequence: TGCGCCAGCAGCGCCGGACCGGTGGGAAACACCATATATTTT.

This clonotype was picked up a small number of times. The CDR3 reads CASSPSGTVGFF. DNA of the CDR3: TGTGCCAGCAGCCCGAGTGGGACTGTGGGGTTCTTC. This sequence joins TRBV7-9 and TRBJ2-1, with a possible D match to TRBD2 (6 bases). The germline gives CDR1 SEHNR, CDR2 FQNEAQ (reference sequence). This CDR3 region has 12 residues. V was pared by 5 bases and J by 15 bases, with 17 bases between.

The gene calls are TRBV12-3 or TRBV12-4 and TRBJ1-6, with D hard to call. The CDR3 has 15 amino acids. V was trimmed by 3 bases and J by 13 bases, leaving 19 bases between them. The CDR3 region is CASSLTHRAPMPLHF. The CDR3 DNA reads TGTGCCAGCAGTTTGACGCACCGGGCTCCAATGCCCCTCCACTTT.

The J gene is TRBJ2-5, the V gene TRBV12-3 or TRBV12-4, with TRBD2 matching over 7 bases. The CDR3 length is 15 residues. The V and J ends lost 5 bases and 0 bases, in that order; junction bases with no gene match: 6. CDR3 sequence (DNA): TGTGCCAGCAGTGCCGGGAGGCTGTACCAAGAGACCCAGTACTTC. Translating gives CASSAGRLYQETQYF.

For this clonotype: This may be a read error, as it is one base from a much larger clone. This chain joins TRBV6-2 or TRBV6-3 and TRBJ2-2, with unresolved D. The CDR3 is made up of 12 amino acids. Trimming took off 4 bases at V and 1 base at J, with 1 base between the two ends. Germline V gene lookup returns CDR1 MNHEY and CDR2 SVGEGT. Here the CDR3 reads CASSWNTGELFF. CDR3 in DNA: TGTGCCAGCAGTTGGAACACCGGGGAGCTGTTTTTT.

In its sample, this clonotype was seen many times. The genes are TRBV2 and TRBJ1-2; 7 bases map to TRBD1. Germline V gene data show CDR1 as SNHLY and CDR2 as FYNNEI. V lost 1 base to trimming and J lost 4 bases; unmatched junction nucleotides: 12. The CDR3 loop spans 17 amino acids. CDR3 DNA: TGTGCCAGCAGTGAAGATCCTCCAGGGGGAACTTTCTATGGCTACACCTTC. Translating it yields CASSEDPPGGTFYGYTF.

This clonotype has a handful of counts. The CDR3 reads CASRNRDSYEQYF. In DNA, the CDR3 is TGTGCCAGCAGGAACCGGGACTCCTACGAGCAGTACTTC. The V gene is TRBV12-3 or TRBV12-4, the J gene TRBJ2-7, with D tentatively TRBD2 (5 bases). This CDR3 comprises 13 residues. V dropped 6 bases and J dropped 0 bases, with 9 bases sitting between them.

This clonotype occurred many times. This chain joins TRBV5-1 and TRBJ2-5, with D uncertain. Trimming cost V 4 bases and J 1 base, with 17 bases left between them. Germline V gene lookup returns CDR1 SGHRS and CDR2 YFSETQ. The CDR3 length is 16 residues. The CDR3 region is CASSTSRARTQETQYF. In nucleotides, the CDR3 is TGCGCCAGCAGCACCAGCCGGGCCCGGACCCAAGAGACCCAGTACTTC.

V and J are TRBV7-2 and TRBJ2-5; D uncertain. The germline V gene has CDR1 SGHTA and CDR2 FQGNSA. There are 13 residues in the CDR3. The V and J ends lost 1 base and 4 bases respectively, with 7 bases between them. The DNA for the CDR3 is TGTGCCAGCAGCTTAGGGCATCGAGAGACCCAGTACTTC. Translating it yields CASSLGHRETQYF. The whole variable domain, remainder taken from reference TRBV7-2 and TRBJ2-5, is GAGVSQSPSNKVTEKGKDVELRCDPISGHTALYWYRQSLGQGLEFLIYFQGNSAPDKSGLPSDRFSAERTGGSVSTLTIQRTQQEDSAVYLCASSLGHRETQYFGPGTRLLVL.

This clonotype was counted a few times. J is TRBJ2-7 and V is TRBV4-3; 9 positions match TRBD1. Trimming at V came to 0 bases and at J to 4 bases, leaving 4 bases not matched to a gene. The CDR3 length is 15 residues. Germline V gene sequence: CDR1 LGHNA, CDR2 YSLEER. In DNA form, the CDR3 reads TGCGCCAGCAGCCAAGATACACAGGGGGCGTACGAGCAGTACTTC. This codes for CASSQDTQGAYEQYF.

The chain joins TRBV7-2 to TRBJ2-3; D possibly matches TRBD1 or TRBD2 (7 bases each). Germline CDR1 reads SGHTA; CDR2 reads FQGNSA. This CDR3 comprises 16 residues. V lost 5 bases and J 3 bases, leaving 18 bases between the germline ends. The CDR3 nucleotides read TGTGCCAGCAGCATACAGGGGCGGGGGTTGACAGATACGCAGTATTTT. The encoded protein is CASSIQGRGLTDTQYF.

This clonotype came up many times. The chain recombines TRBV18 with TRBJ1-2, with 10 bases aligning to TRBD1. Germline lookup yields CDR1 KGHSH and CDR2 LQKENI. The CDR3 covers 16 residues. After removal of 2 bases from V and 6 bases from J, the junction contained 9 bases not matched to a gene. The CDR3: CASSPFTRDRGNGYTF. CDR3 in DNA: TGTGCCAGCTCACCATTCACCCGGGACAGGGGAAATGGCTACACCTTC. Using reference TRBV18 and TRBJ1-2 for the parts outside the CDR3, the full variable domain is NAGVMQNPRHLVRRRGQEARLRCSPMKGHSHVYWYRQLPEEGLKFMVYLQKENIIDESGMPKERFSAEFPKEGPSILRIQQVVRGDSAAYFCASSPFTRDRGNGYTFGSGTRLTVV.

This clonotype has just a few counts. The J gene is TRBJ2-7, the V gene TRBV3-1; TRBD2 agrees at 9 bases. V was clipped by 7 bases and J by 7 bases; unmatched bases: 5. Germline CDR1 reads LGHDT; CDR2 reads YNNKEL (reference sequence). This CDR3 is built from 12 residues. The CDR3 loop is CASNAGGREQYF. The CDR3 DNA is TGTGCCAGCAACGCGGGGGGGCGTGAGCAGTACTTC.

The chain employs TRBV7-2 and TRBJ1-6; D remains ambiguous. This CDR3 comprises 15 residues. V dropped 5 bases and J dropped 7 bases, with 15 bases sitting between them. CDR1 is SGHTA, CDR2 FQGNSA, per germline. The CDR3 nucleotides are TGTGCCAGCAGCACAAGATGGGCACAAAATTCACCCCTCCACTTT. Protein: CASSTRWAQNSPLHF.

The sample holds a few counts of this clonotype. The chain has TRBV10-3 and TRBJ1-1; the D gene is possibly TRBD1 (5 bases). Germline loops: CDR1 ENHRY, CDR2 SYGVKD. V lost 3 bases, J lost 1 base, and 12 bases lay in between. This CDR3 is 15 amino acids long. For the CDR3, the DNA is TGTGCCATCAGTGAACCCGCCGGGGCGAACACTGAAGCTTTCTTT. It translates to CAISEPAGANTEAFF.

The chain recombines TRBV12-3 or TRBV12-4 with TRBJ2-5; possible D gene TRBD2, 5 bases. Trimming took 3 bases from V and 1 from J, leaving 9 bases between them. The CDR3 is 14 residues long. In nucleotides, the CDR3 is TGTGCCAGCAGTTTTAGCAGCGGCCAAGAGACCCAGTACTTC. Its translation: CASSFSSGQETQYF.

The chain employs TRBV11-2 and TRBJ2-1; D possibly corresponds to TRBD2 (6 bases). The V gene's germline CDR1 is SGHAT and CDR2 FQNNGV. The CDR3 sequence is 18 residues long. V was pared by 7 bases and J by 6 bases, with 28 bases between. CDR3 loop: CASKLDLAEARRRNEQFF. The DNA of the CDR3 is TGTGCCAGCAAATTAGACTTAGCGGAGGCAAGAAGACGCAATGAGCAGTTCTTC. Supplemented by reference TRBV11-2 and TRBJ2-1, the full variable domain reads EAGVAQSPRYKIIEKRQSVAFWCNPISGHATLYWYQQILGQGPKLLIQFQNNGVVDDSQLPKDRFSAERLKGVDSTLKIQPAKLEDSAVYLCASKLDLAEARRRNEQFFGPGTRLTVL.

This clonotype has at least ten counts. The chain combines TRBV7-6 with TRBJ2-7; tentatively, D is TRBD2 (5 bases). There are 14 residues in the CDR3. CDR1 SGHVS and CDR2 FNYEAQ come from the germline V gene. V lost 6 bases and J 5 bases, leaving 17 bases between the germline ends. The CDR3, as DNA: TGTGCCAGCAGTGACCTTACTAGTACCCACGAGCAGTACTTC. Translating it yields CASSDLTSTHEQYF.

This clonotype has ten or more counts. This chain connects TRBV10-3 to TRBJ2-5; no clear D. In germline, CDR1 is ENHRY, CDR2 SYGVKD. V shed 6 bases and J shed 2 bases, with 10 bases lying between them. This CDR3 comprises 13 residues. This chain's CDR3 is CAISMGLQETQYF. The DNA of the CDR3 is TGTGCCATCAGCATGGGTCTACAAGAGACCCAGTACTTC.

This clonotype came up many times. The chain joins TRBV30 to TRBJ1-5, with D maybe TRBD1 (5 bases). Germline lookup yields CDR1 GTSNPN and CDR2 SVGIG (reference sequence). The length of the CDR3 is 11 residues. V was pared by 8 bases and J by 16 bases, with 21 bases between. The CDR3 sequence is CAARLAGVNHF. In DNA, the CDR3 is TGTGCCGCCCGTCTGGCGGGGGTCAATCATTTT.